This entry is about one TCR beta chain. The antigen is unknown. Since a much larger clone is just one base distant, this may be a read error. Synthesis of TCR beta cDNA was carried out from 450 to 650 ng total RNA with a constant-region primer. ARM-PCR, slightly modified, supplied the TCR beta libraries through three nested multiplex PCR rounds. Two initial PCR rounds of ten to eleven cycles each paired TRBV1-TRBV30 forward primers with a C-beta reverse primer. TCRdb ran MiXCR on the multiplex PCR reads and lists one entry per CDR3 protein. The table has approximately 110,000 distinct CDR3 sequences, approximately 78% seen once. CDR1 is MNHNS, CDR2 SASEGT, per germline. The CDR3 totals 13 residues. This sample is part of a study of tumor-infiltrating lymphocytes in primary liver carcinoma. Findings of the study overall: About 7.5-25% of top clones, no more, were shared by all five regions.

Unsorted bulk tissue (roughly 19-31 mg) underwent RNA and DNA co-extraction. This TCR came from a man in his forties with primary liver carcinoma and hepatitis B virus infection. The rearrangement joins TRBV6-1 to TRBJ2-1; perhaps TRBD2 as D (5 bases). Sequencing was done on a sample of liver tumor tissue from sampling region 3. Subset denoted: tumor region T3, left-lateral pole. The CDR3 region is CGSSVEAQTEQFF. The CDR3 nucleotides are TGTGGCAGCAGTGTGGAGGCACAGACTGAGCAGTTCTTC.